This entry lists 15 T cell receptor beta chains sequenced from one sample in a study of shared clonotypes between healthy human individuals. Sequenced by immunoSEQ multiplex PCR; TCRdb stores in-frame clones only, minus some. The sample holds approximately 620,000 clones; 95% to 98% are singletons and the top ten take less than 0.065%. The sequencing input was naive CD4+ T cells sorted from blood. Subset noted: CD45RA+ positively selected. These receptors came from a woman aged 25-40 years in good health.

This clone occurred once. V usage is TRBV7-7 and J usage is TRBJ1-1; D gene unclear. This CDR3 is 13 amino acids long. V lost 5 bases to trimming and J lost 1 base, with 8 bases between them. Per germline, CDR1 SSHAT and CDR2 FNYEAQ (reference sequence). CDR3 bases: TGTGCCAGCAGCCAAAACAGGAACACTGAAGCTTTCTTT. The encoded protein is CASSQNRNTEAFF. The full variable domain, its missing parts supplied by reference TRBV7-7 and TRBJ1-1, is GAGVSQSPRYKVTKRGQDVTLRCDPISSHATLYWYQQALGQGPEFLTYFNYEAQPDKSGLPSDRFSAERPEGSISTLTIQRTEQRDSAMYRCASSQNRNTEAFFGQGTRLTVV.

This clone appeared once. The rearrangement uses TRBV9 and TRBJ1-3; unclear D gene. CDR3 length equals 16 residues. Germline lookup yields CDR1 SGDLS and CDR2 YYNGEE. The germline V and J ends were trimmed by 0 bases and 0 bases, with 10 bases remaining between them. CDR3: CASSVGRSLSGNTIYF. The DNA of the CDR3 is TGTGCCAGCAGCGTAGGGCGTAGCCTCTCTGGAAACACCATATATTTT. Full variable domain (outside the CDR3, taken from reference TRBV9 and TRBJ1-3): DSGVTQTPKHLITATGQRVTLRCSPRSGDLSVYWYQQSLDQGLQFLIQYYNGEERAKGNILERFSAQQFPDLHSELNLSSLELGDSALYFCASSVGRSLSGNTIYFGEGSWLTVV.

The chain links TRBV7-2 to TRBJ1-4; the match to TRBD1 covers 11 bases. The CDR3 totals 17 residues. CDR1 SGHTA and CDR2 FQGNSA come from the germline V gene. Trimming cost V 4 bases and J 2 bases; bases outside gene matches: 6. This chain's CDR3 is CASSSGQGARTNEKLFF. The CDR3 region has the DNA TGTGCCAGCAGCTCCGGACAGGGGGCGCGGACTAATGAAAAACTGTTTTTT.

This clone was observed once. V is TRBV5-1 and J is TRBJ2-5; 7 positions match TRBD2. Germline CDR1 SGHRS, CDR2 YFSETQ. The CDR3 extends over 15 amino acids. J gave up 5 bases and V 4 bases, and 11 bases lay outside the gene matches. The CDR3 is CASSASLGGMETQYF. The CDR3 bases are TGCGCCAGCAGCGCCAGCCTCGGGGGGATGGAGACCCAGTACTTC. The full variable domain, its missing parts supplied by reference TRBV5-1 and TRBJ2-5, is KAGVTQTPRYLIKTRGQQVTLSCSPISGHRSVSWYQQTPGQGLQFLFEYFSETQRNKGNFPGRFSGRQFSNSRSEMNVSTLELGDSALYLCASSASLGGMETQYFGPGTRLLVL.

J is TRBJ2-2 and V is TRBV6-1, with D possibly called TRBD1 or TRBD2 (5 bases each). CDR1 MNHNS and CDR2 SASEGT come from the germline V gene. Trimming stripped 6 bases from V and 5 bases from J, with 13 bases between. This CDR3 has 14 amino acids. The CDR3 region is CASRGVRGTGELFF. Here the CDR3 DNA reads TGTGCCAGCAGGGGGGTTCGGGGAACCGGGGAGCTGTTTTTT.

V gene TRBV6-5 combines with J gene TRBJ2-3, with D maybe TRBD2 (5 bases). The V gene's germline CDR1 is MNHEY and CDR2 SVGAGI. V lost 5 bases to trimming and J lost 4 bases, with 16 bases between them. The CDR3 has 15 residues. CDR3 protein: CASSRDISIPDTQYF. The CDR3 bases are TGTGCCAGCAGTCGGGATATTAGTATCCCAGATACGCAGTATTTT.

As DNA, the CDR3 is TGCAGCGTTGCCTCTCGACCCGAGGGAACTGAAGCTTTCTTT. This translates into CSVASRPEGTEAFF. This chain links TRBV29-1 with TRBJ1-1; D unclear. V was pared by 4 bases and J by 5 bases, with 17 bases between. CDR1 and CDR2 from the germline V gene are SQVTM and ANQGSEA. The CDR3 loop spans 14 amino acids.

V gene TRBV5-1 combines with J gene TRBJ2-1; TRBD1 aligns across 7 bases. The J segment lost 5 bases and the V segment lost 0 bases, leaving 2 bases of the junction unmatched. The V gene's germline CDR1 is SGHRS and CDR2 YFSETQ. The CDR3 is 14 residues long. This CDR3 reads CASSLATGDNEQFF. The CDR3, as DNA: TGCGCCAGCAGCTTGGCCACAGGGGACAATGAGCAGTTCTTC.

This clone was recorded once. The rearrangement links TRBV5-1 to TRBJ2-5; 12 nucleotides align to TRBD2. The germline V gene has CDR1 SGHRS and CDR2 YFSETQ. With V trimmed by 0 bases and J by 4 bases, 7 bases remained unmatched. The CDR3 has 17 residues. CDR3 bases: TGCGCCAGCAGCTTGGGTCTAGCGGGAGGGTTGGCAGAGACCCAGTACTTC. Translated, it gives CASSLGLAGGLAETQYF.

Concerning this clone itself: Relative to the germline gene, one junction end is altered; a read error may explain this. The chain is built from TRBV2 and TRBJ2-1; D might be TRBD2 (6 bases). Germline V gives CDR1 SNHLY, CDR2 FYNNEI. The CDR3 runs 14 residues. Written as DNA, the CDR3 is TGTGCCAGCAGTGCCGGAAGGGGCCGACTAGTTAAGGTCTTC. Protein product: CASSAGRGRLVKVF.

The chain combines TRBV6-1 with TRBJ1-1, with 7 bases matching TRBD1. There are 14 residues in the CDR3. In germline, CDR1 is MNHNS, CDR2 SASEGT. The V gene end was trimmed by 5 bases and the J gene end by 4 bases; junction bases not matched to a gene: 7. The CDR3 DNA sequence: TGTGCCAGCAGTTCGACAGGGTGGGGCACTGAAGCTTTCTTT. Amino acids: CASSSTGWGTEAFF.

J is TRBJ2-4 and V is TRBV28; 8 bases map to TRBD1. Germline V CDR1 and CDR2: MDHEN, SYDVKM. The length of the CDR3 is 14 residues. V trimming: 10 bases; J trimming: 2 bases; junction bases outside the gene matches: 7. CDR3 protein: CATMDRAPKNIQYF. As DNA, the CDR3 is TGTGCCACGATGGACAGGGCCCCCAAAAACATTCAGTACTTC.

CDR3 bases: TGTGCCAGCAGCGTAGGGGCTAGCGGGAGTGTATTGACAGATACGCAGTATTTT. Translating gives CASSVGASGSVLTDTQYF. This chain joins TRBV9 and TRBJ2-3; 10 nucleotides match TRBD2. Germline assignment: CDR1 SGDLS and CDR2 YYNGEE. The CDR3 is 18 residues long. Trimming at V came to 0 bases and at J to 3 bases, leaving 10 bases not matched to a gene.

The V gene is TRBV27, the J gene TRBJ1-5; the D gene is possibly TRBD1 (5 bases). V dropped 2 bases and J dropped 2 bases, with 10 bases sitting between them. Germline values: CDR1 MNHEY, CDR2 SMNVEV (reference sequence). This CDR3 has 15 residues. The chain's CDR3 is CASSLMAGGNQPQHF. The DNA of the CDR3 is TGTGCCAGCAGTTTAATGGCGGGGGGCAATCAGCCCCAGCATTTT.

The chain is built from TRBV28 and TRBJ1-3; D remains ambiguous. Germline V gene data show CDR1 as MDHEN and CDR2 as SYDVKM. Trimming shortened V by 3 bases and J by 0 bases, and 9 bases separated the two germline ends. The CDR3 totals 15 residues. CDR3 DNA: TGTGCCAGCAGTTTTCCCCCTTTCTCTGGAAACACCATATATTTT. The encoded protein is CASSFPPFSGNTIYF.